The entry below gives a single TCR beta chain sequence along with its context. What it binds is not known. This CDR3 has 13 amino acids. The trim removed 6 bases at V and 5 bases at J, leaving 7 bases unmatched. CDR1 and CDR2 (germline): KGHSH, LQKENI. The record originates from a study of cytomegalovirus exposure and HLA in healthy donors. Broader study findings: Many donors shared some public TCRs, even though most TCR sequences were rare. Reports indicated that the classifier achieved high specificity and sensitivity in diagnosing cytomegalovirus status.

Researchers ran the PCR with 60 Vbeta and 13 Jbeta primers. Profiling relied on immunoSEQ multiplex PCR, and the TCRdb table lists in-frame clones only, not all of them. The repertoire holds tens of thousands of clones, with 74% as singletons. Sequenced input: PBMCs. The chain links TRBV18 to TRBJ2-7, with TRBD2 matching 7 bases. This sequence was found in a man between 25 and 39 years old in good health and CMV-seronegative. In DNA form, the CDR3 reads TGTGCCAGCTCCGAGACTAGCCTGAACGAGCAGTACTTC. Protein product: CASSETSLNEQYF.